The 22 T cell receptor beta chains below were found in one sample sequenced in a study of T cells after yellow fever vaccination. MiXCR, applied by TCRdb to the 5' RACE reads, yields one record per CDR3 protein. The sample comprises about 350,000 distinct CDR3 sequences, roughly 8.6% of which are singletons, and approximately 15% rests with the top ten. Here the sequenced sample was PBMCs, taken more than 40 days after the first yellow fever vaccination. These receptor sequences come from a man aged 18 to 29 who received the YFV17D yellow fever vaccine.

Only a few counts were recorded for this clonotype. The gene calls are TRBV19 and TRBJ1-5; D uncertain. The ends were cut back, 6 bases at V and 11 bases at J, with 17 bases in the middle. Germline loops: CDR1 LNHDA, CDR2 SQIVND (reference sequence). The CDR3 covers 13 residues. CDR3 sequence: CASSPDPILSQHF. The CDR3 coding sequence is TGTGCCAGTAGCCCAGACCCCATCTTGTCCCAGCATTTT.

The chain uses TRBV6-5 and TRBJ2-7; 10 nucleotides line up with TRBD2. From germline, CDR1 is MNHEY and CDR2 SVGAGI. This CDR3 contains 16 residues. Written as DNA, the CDR3 is TGTGCCAGCAGTTACGGTAGCGGGGGGTCCACCTATGAGCAGTACGTC. Protein sequence: CASSYGSGGSTYEQYV.

For the CDR3, the DNA is TGTGCCACCAGCATGGAGGGAGTGGGACTCGGAAATGGAAACACCATATATTTT. Its translation is CATSMEGVGLGNGNTIYF. The chain joins TRBV15 to TRBJ1-3, with a possible D match to TRBD1 (5 bases). In germline, CDR1 is LNHNV, CDR2 YYDKDF (reference sequence). Trimming removed 4 bases at V and 3 bases at J, with 22 bases between. This CDR3 has 18 amino acids.

This clonotype was picked up a small number of times. This rearrangement joins TRBV28 to TRBJ2-1; no firm D call. CDR1 is MDHEN and CDR2 is SYDVKM in the germline V gene. Trimming took off 3 bases at V and 9 bases at J, with 6 bases between the two ends. This CDR3 is 11 amino acids long. The CDR3 here is CASSLFTEQFF. CDR3 DNA sequence: TGTGCCAGCAGTTTGTTCACTGAGCAGTTCTTC.

The V call is TRBV10-3, the J call TRBJ2-7; 8 bases match TRBD1. Germline CDR1 ENHRY, CDR2 SYGVKD. The CDR3 loop spans 15 amino acids. With V trimmed by 4 bases and J by 1 base, 6 bases remained unmatched. This CDR3 is CAISASGGISYEQYF. The CDR3 region has the DNA TGTGCCATCAGTGCTTCAGGGGGCATATCCTACGAGCAGTACTTC.

In this sample, this clonotype turned up a few times. The V and J genes are TRBV2 and TRBJ1-2; possibly TRBD1 for D (6 bases). The CDR3 contains 13 residues. The V end was cut by 2 bases, the J end by 4 bases, with 8 bases between. CDR1 is SNHLY, CDR2 FYNNEI, per germline. In nucleotides, the CDR3 is TGTGCCAGCAGTGAAAGAGGGGGCTATGGCTACACCTTC. Protein product: CASSERGGYGYTF. The complete variable domain, with remaining parts taken from reference TRBV2 and TRBJ1-2, reads EPEVTQTPSHQVTQMGQEVILRCVPISNHLYFYWYRQILGQKVEFLVSFYNNEISEKSEIFDDQFSVERPDGSNFTLKIRSTKLEDSAMYFCASSERGGYGYTFGSGTRLTVV.

This sequence joins TRBV12-3 or TRBV12-4 and TRBJ1-5; D is ambiguous. This CDR3 region has 12 residues. V lost 4 bases to trimming and J lost 2 bases, with 3 bases between them. CDR3: CASSSRNQPQHF. The CDR3 nucleotides are TGTGCCAGCAGTTCTCGCAATCAGCCCCAGCATTTT.

This clonotype has only a few counts. This chain links TRBV12-3 or TRBV12-4 with TRBJ2-1; 12 positions agree with TRBD2. CDR3 length equals 14 residues. V lost 6 bases and J lost 8; bases outside the gene matches: 5. CDR3 nucleotides: TGTGCCAGCAGATCTAGCGGGGGGGCTGATGAGCAGTTCTTC. Protein: CASRSSGGADEQFF.

This clonotype showed up just a few times. The genes are TRBV11-2 and TRBJ2-5; no definite D call. This CDR3 has 12 amino acids. The germline gives CDR1 SGHAT, CDR2 FQNNGV. Trimming stripped 5 bases from V and 5 bases from J, with 9 bases between. CDR3 nucleotides: TGTGCCAGCAGCCCGAGATGGGAGACCCAGTACTTC. This sequence encodes CASSPRWETQYF.

In its sample, this clonotype was seen a few times. The V call is TRBV6-2 or TRBV6-3, the J call TRBJ1-1; 12 nucleotides match TRBD1. Trimming at V came to 1 base and at J to 5 bases, leaving 5 bases not matched to a gene. CDR3 length: 16 amino acids. CDR1 is MNHEY and CDR2 is SVGEGT in the germline V gene. CDR3 nucleotide sequence: TGTGCCAGCAGTTACTGGGACAGGGGGCCGGCTACTGAAGCTTTCTTT. It codes for CASSYWDRGPATEAFF.

This sequence joins TRBV4-3 and TRBJ2-3; 11 bases map to TRBD2. V lost 0 bases and J lost 1; bases outside the gene matches: 6. CDR3 length: 18 amino acids. Germline values: CDR1 LGHNA, CDR2 YSLEER. Written as DNA, the CDR3 is TGCGCCAGCAGCCAAGAAGCACTAGCGGGGGCGGGCACAGATACGCAGTATTTT. It encodes CASSQEALAGAGTDTQYF.

Comments on this clonotype: At one boundary the junction diverges from the germline segment, which might be a read error. This chain links TRBV6-4 with TRBJ2-1; 9 nucleotides match TRBD2. This CDR3 is built from 15 residues. Germline CDR1 is MRHNA and CDR2 is SNTAGT. The chain's CDR3 is CGSSDGSGSYNEQFF. In DNA form, the CDR3 reads TGTGGCAGCAGTGACGGTAGCGGGAGCTACAATGAGCAGTTCTTC.

This clonotype was seen a handful of times. The genes are TRBV4-2 and TRBJ1-4; D is uncertain. Germline V gene lookup returns CDR1 LGHNA and CDR2 YNFKEQ. This CDR3 has 16 residues. With 0 bases removed from V and 0 bases from J, the gap between germline ends came to 8 bases. CDR3 bases: TGTGCCAGCAGCCAAGATTCGAGTACAACTAATGAAAAACTGTTTTTT. Encoded protein: CASSQDSSTTNEKLFF.

The rearrangement links TRBV4-3 to TRBJ1-6; D not resolved. Germline CDR1 and CDR2: LGHNA and YSLEER. Trimming took 5 bases from V and 8 from J, leaving 13 bases between them. The CDR3 totals 14 residues. Here the CDR3 DNA reads TGCGCCAGCAGCACCCGGGCCGACTATTCACCCCTCCACTTT. Residues: CASSTRADYSPLHF.

The J gene is TRBJ2-5, the V gene TRBV15, with 8 positions matching TRBD1. The CDR3 loop spans 15 amino acids. V lost 1 base and J lost 3; bases outside the gene matches: 4. The germline V gene encodes CDR1 LNHNV and CDR2 YYDKDF (reference sequence). Here the CDR3 DNA reads TGTGCCACCAGCAGAGGGGGACAGGATGAAGAGACCCAGTACTTC. This translates into CATSRGGQDEETQYF.

The chain joins TRBV6-1 to TRBJ2-2, with TRBD2 matching over 7 bases. Trimming removed 7 bases from V and 3 bases from J; junction bases left unmatched: 8. Germline CDR1 reads MNHNS; CDR2 reads SASEGT. The CDR3 covers 15 residues. CDR3 nucleotides: TGTGCCAGCAAAGGCCCAGGGAGGGACACCGGGGAGCTGTTTTTT. Translated, it gives CASKGPGRDTGELFF.

This clonotype has at least ten counts. The DNA of the CDR3 is TGCAGTGCTAGGTGGGGGTCGGGCACTGAAGCTTTCTTT. It translates to CSARWGSGTEAFF. The chain has TRBV20-1 and TRBJ1-1; D possibly corresponds to TRBD1 (5 bases). The CDR3 consists of 13 residues. Germline CDR1 is DFQATT and CDR2 is SNEGSKA (reference sequence). V lost 3 bases to trimming and J lost 4 bases, with 12 bases between them.

This clonotype has more than one count but fewer than ten. The chain joins TRBV23-1 to TRBJ2-7; possible D gene TRBD1, 5 bases. TRBV23-1 is an ORF, and what it does is uncertain. The CDR3 covers 17 residues. The V gene lost 2 bases and the J gene lost 4 bases, with 21 bases spanning the gap. CDR3 sequence (DNA): TGCGCCAGCAGTCAAGTATCCCCGTCGACAGTAAAATACGAGCAGTACGTC. Translated, it gives CASSQVSPSTVKYEQYV.

This clonotype was seen ten or more times. This rearrangement joins TRBV7-9 to TRBJ1-1; TRBD1 agrees at 7 bases. V lost 5 bases and J lost 8; bases outside the gene matches: 5. The V gene's germline CDR1 is SEHNR and CDR2 FQNEAQ (reference sequence). There are 12 residues in the CDR3. The CDR3 nucleotides read TGTGCCAGCAGCGGAGGGGGCTTGGAAGCTTTCTTT. This encodes CASSGGGLEAFF.

This clonotype was seen many times. The rearrangement links TRBV7-2 to TRBJ1-1; 7 bases are a match to TRBD1. The CDR3 totals 12 residues. The trim removed 1 base at V and 11 bases at J, leaving 4 bases unmatched. From germline, CDR1 is SGHTA and CDR2 FQGNSA. The CDR3 DNA follows: TGTGCCAGCAGCTTAGGCCCACAGGGGGCTTTCTTT. It yields the protein CASSLGPQGAFF.

V is TRBV21-1 and J is TRBJ2-2; the listed D gene, TRBD2, was not tested against the DNA. TRBV21-1 is a known pseudogene. The length of the CDR3 is 18 residues. The CDR3 DNA is TGTGCCAGCAGCACTTCCGGGACTAGCAGTCGATCAACCGGGGAGCTGTTTTTT. Translation: CASSTSGTSSRSTGELFF.

The chain carries TRBV20-1 and TRBJ2-7; no reliable D call. The CDR3 spans 14 residues. The V gene's germline CDR1 is DFQATT and CDR2 SNEGSKA (reference sequence). Trimming removed 3 bases from V and 0 bases from J, with 12 bases in between. CDR3 region: CSASSVSSSYEQYF. The CDR3 coding sequence is TGCAGTGCTAGTTCAGTCTCGAGCTCCTACGAGCAGTACTTC.